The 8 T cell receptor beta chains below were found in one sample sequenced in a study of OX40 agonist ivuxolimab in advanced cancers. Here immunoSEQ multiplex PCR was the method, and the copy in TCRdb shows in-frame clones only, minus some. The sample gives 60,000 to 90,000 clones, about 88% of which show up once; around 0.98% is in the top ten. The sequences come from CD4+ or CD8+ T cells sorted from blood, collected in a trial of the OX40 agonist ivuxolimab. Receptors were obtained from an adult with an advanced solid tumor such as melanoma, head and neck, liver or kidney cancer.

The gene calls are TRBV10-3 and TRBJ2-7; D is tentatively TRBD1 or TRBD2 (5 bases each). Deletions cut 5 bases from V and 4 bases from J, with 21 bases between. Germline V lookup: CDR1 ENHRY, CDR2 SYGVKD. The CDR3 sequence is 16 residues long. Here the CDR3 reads CAISTKTGFGVYEQYF. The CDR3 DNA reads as TGTGCCATCAGTACCAAAACAGGTTTCGGGGTTTACGAGCAGTACTTC.

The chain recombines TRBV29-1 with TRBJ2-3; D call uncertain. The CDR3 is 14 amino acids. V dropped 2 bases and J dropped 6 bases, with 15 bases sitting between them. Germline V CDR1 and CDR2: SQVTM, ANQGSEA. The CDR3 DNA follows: TGCAGCGTTGAAATTGGTGCGTCGGGCGATACGCAGTATTTT. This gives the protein CSVEIGASGDTQYF.

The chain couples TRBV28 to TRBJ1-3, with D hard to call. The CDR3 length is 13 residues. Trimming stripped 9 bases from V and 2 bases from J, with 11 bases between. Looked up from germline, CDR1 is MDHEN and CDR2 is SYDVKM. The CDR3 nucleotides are TGTGCCAGTGCCTCTGGAGCTGGAAACACCATATATTTT. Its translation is CASASGAGNTIYF. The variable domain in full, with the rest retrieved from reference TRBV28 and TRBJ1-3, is DVKVTQSSRYLVKRTGEKVFLECVQDMDHENMFWYRQDPGLGLRLIYFSYDVKMKEKGDIPEGYSVSREKKERFSLILESASTNQTSMYLCASASGAGNTIYFGEGSWLTVV.

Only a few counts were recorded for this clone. CDR3 nucleotides: TGTGCCAGCAGCTTGGACGGGGGCACCGAAAAACTGTTTTTT. Translating gives CASSLDGGTEKLFF. The rearrangement joins TRBV5-4 to TRBJ1-4, with D tentatively TRBD1 (6 bases). This CDR3 has 14 amino acids. Looked up from germline, CDR1 is SGHNT and CDR2 is YYREEE (reference sequence). The V end lost 0 bases, the J end lost 8 bases, and 11 bases lay between the germline ends.

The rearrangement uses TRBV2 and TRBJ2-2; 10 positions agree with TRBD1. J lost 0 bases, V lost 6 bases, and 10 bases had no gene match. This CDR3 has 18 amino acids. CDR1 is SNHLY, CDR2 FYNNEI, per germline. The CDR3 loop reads CASSGTGVGAANTGELFF. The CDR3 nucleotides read TGTGCCAGCAGCGGGACAGGGGTAGGAGCAGCGAACACCGGGGAGCTGTTTTTT.

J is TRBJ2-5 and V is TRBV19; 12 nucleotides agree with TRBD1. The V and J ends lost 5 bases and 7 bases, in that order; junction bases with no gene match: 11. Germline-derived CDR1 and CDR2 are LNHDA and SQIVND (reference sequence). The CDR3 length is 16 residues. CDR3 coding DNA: TGTGCCAGTAGTGATCCGGGACAGGGGGCGCTGGGGACCCAGTACTTC. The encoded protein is CASSDPGQGALGTQYF.

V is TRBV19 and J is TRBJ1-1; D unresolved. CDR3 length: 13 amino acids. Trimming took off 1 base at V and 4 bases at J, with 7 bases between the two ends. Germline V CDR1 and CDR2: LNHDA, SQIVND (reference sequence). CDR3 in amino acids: CASSIVPGTEAFF. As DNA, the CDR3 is TGTGCCAGTAGTATAGTCCCGGGCACTGAAGCTTTCTTT. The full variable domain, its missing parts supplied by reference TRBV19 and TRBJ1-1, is DGGITQSPKYLFRKEGQNVTLSCEQNLNHDAMYWYRQDPGQGLRLIYYSQIVNDFQKGDIAEGYSVSREKKESFPLTVTSAQKNPTAFYLCASSIVPGTEAFFGQGTRLTVV.

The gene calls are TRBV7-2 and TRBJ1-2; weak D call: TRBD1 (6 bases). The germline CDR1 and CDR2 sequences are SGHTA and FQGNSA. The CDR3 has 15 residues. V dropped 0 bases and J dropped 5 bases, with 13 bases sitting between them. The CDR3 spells CASSLAWQGTYGYTF. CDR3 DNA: TGTGCCAGCAGCTTAGCTTGGCAGGGGACTTATGGCTACACCTTC.